This T cell receptor beta chain was sequenced in a study of blood T cell repertoires in COVID-19. Deletions cut 0 bases from V and 1 base from J, with 13 bases between. This CDR3 has 15 residues. Germline loops: CDR1 GTSNPN, CDR2 SVGIG (reference sequence). In the study's own analysis: Cell counts per sample came from amplifying reference gene primers. Sequencing used immunoSEQ multiplex PCR; TCRdb keeps in-frame clones, though not all of them. The V and J calls and clone size were taken over from that table, and D and trimming were inferred from the DNA. The table lists 320,000 or so clones, approximately 89% of them singletons. This clone is a singleton in its sample.

The TCR was taken from a man younger than 40 who had recovered from COVID-19. The material sequenced was PBMCs or T cells enriched from blood (not recorded which). The V and J genes are TRBV30 and TRBJ2-7, with D perhaps matching TRBD1 (5 bases). The CDR3 region has the DNA TGTGCCTGGAGTGTAGGGGCAGGGTGGTCCTACGAGCAGTACTTC. This translates into CAWSVGAGWSYEQYF.